This TCR beta chain appears in the sequencing data of a study of vaccination and CD4 T cells after COVID-19 (dated by TCRdb to the early 2020s). Turning to the overall study: SARS-CoV-2 positivity had been established in the convalescent patients by nasal swab PCR, and mild disease was recorded in nine or ten of these patients and severe disease in one. For stimulating the cultures, overlapping spike peptide pools were used, derived from SARS-CoV-2 as well as from the common cold coronaviruses HCoV-NL63, HCoV-OC43 and HCoV-229E. Post-COVID blood samples from convalescent patients were collected a median of roughly 100 days after diagnosis, with a range of about 30 to 170 days. Control cultures used a CEFX viral epitope pool as positive control, an HIV-1 Nef peptide pool as negative control, or no peptide. The time from the second vaccine dose to post-vaccine blood sampling had a median of roughly 70 days and ranged from about 14 to 241 days. In ten to eleven COVID-19 convalescent patients and a handful of infection-naive healthy vaccine recipients, the spike-specific CD4+ TCR repertoire before mRNA vaccination was compared with the repertoire after mRNA vaccination. Two doses of either the Pfizer-BioNTech BNT162b2 vaccine (n=8) or the Moderna mRNA-1273 vaccine (n=2) were administered to participants. In the convalescent cohort there were six males and four females, among whom were two Hispanic individuals, seven Caucasians, two Asians and one multiracial person.

A distance of 9 bases separates the germline ends of V and J, which lose 1 base and 5 bases respectively. CDR3 length: 13 amino acids, cysteine to phenylalanine. Kept here is only the CDR3 DNA, which spans 39 bases and is read in frame from base 1. Via the germline V gene (reference sequence), CDR1 is DFQATT and CDR2 SNEGSKA. The receptor library was made with PCR. At the Johns Hopkins FTIC core, DNA from the cultured CD4+ T cells underwent TCR sequencing with the Oncomine TCR Beta short-read assay. The QIAamp micro DNA kit was used to extract genomic DNA from the cultured CD4+ T cells. Oncomine TCR Beta libraries made from cultured CD4+ T cells were pooled using unique dual indexes and sequenced on an Illumina iSeq 100. The paper's data handling went like this. Non-productive sequences were removed, and CDR3s not starting with C, not ending with F or W, or shorter than 7 amino acids were discarded. Antigen-specific clonotypes were identified using the MANAFEST web application through comparison of peptide-stimulated wells with reference and other culture wells. Positive clones required FDR below 0.05, an odds ratio above 5, and productive frequency above 0.1% in at least two of three replicate wells. Cross-reactive clonotypes were defined as significantly expanded in both SARS-CoV-2 spike wells and at least one common cold coronavirus spike condition. Similarity between CDR3 sequences was evaluated in R version 3.6.1 using Levenshtein distances (stringdist) and unrooted phylogenetic trees (ape). The public reads were run again by TCRdb, first through fastp at Q25 and then through MiXCR, and only productive beta chains were kept. Rows are unified per CDR3 protein, each entry keeping the most common DNA and genes. Clone size and V and J calls follow TCRdb, not the original study. This sample holds under 25,000 distinct CDR3 sequences; more than 20% were observed only once. In total, the top ten clones hold roughly 7.5% of the sample.

The sample's treatment or condition label, in plain terms: roughly 10-day PBMC culture with coronavirus spike peptide pools or control peptides (ViraFEST assay). To expand antigen-specific T cells with peptide pools and then pick out the expanded clonotypes through TCR sequencing, the study relied on the ViraFEST assay. The positive SARS-CoV-2 PCR tests of the convalescent patients were dated from March to December 2020, before the Alpha, Beta and Delta variants emerged in the United States. PBMCs were cultured at roughly 1.8 million per well in IMDM supplemented with roughly 5.2% human AB serum and around 9.5 IU/ml IL-2, with about 10 ug/ml peptide pools added. On days 3 and 7, half of the culture medium was replaced with fresh IL-2-containing medium. After less than twelve days of culture, CD4+ T cells were isolated by negative selection with the EasySep CD4+ T cell isolation kit. PBMCs were separated from whole blood using Ficoll-Paque Plus gradient centrifugation and then either used fresh or cryopreserved at -140C. Each culture condition was generally run in triplicate wells.

Comment on this clonotype: This receptor's antigen is unknown. There are no base qualities to consult, and no much larger clone falls within one base.

What the study reported, not specific to this receptor: Of the vaccine-specific clones in convalescent patients, 304 of 307, or nearly all, reacted only to SARS-CoV-2 spike and did not cross-react with common cold coronaviruses. Among the post-vaccine SARS-CoV-2-reactive clones in convalescent patients, a median about 89% showed up only after vaccination, which suggests vaccine-specific priming. Although the median number of SARS-CoV-2-reactive clonotypes went up from roughly 22 after infection to some 40 after vaccination, the increase was not significant. The study included relatively few convalescent patients and did not analyze early timepoints after natural infection.

The rearrangement combines TRBV20-1 with TRBJ1-5; a tentative D match to TRBD1 spans 5 bases. Sequencing was done on a sample of cultured CD4+ T cells from blood. This receptor was obtained from a human donor with COVID-19. CDR3 loop: CSARVGRDQPQHF. The sequenced DNA: TGCAGTGCTAGAGTGGGCAGGGATCAGCCCCAGCATTTT.